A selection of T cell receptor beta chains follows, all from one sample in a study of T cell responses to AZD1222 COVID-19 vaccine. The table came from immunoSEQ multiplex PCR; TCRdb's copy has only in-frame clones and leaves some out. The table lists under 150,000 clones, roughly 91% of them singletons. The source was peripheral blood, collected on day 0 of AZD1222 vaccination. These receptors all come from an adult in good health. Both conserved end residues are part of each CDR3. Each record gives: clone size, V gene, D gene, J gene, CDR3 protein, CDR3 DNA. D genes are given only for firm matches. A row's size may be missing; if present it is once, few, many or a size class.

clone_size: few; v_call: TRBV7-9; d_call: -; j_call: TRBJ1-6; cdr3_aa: CASSLALGDNSPLHF; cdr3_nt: TGTGCCAGCAGCTTAGCATTAGGGGATAATTCACCCCTCCACTTT
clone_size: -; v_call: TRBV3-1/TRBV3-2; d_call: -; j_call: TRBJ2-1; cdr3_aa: CASSQPDSRGNEQFF; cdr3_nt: TGTGCCAGCAGCCAACCGGACAGTAGGGGCAATGAGCAGTTCTTC
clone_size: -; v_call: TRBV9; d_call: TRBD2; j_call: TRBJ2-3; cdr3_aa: CASSVSAGGNTDTQYF; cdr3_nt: TGTGCCAGCAGCGTCTCTGCGGGAGGGAACACAGATACGCAGTATTTT
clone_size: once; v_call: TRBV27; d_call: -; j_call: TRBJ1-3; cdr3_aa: CAIPGSGNTIYF; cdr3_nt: TGTGCCATCCCGGGGTCCGGAAACACCATATATTTT
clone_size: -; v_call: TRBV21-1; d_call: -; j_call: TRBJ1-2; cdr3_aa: CASTWIWAGRYGYTF; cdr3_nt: TGTGCCAGTACCTGGATCTGGGCGGGGCGATATGGCTACACCTTC
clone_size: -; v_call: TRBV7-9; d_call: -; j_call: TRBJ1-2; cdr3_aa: CASRGYRERRGYGYTF; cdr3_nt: TGTGCCAGCAGGGGATACAGGGAAAGGAGAGGTTATGGCTACACCTTC
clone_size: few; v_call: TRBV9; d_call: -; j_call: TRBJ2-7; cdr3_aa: CASSVAFGSYEQYF; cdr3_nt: TGTGCCAGCAGCGTAGCCTTTGGGTCCTACGAGCAGTACTTC
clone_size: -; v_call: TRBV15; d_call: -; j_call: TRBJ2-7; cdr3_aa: CATSLDPHGGSEQYF; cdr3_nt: TGTGCCACCAGTCTAGACCCACATGGAGGTTCCGAGCAGTACTTC
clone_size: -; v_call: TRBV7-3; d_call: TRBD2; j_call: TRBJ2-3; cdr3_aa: CASSLASGIADTQYF; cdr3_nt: TGTGCCAGCAGCTTAGCTAGCGGGATCGCAGATACGCAGTATTTT
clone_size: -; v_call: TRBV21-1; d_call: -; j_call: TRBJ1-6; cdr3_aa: CASSKAQSSPLHF; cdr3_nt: TGTGCCAGCAGCAAAGCTCAGTCTTCACCCCTCCACTTT
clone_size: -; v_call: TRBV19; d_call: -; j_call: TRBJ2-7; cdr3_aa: CASSQRRDEQYF; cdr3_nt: TGTGCCAGTAGCCAAAGAAGGGACGAGCAGTACTTC
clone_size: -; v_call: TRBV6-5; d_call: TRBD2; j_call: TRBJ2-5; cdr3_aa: CASSYSTGGGETQYF; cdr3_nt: TGTGCCAGCAGTTACTCGACGGGAGGGGGAGAGACCCAGTACTTC
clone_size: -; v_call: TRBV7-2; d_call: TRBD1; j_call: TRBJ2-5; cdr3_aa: CASSPDRGKETQYF; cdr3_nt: TGTGCCAGCAGCCCGGACAGGGGTAAAGAGACCCAGTACTTC
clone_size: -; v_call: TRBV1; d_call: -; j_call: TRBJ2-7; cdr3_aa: CTSSTRVAYEQYF; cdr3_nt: TGCACCAGCAGCACTCGGGTCGCCTACGAGCAGTACTTC
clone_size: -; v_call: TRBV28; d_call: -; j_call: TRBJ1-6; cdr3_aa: CASSFTRVNSPLHF; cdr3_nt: TGTGCCAGCAGTTTCACCAGGGTTAATTCACCCCTCCACTTT
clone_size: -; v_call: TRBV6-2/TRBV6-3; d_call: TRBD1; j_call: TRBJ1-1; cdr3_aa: CASSSNTGQGKAFF; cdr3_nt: TGTGCCAGCAGTTCCAATACGGGACAGGGGAAAGCTTTCTTT
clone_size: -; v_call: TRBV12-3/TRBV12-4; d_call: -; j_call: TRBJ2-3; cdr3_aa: CASSGADLDTQYF; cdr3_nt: TGTGCCAGTTCGGGGGCCGATCTAGATACGCAGTATTTT
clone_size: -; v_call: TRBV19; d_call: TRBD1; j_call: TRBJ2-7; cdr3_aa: CASSIDRVPYEQYF; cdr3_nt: TGTGCCAGTAGTATTGACAGGGTTCCCTACGAGCAGTACTTC
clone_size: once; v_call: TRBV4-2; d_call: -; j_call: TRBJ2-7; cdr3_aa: CASSHLVSGHPYEQYF; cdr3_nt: TGTGCCAGCAGCCACCTGGTTAGCGGACACCCCTACGAGCAGTACTTC
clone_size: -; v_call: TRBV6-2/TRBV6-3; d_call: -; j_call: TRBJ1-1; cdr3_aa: CASGQGTEAFF; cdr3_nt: TGTGCCAGCGGCCAAGGAACTGAAGCTTTCTTT
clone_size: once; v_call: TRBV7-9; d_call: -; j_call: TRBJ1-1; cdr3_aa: CASSLTYLEAFF; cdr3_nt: TGTGCCAGCAGCTTAACGTACCTTGAAGCTTTCTTT
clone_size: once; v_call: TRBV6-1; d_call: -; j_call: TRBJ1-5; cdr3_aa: CASSEGHGYQPQHF; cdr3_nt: TGTGCCAGCAGTGAGGGGCACGGCTACCAGCCCCAGCATTTT
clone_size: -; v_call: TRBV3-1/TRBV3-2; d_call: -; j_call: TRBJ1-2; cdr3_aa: CASSQDRWGGYTF; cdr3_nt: TGTGCCAGCAGCCAAGATCGGTGGGGTGGCTACACCTTC
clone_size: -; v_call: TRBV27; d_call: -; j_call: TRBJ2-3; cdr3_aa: CASSLKGTDTQYF; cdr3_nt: TGTGCCAGCAGTTTAAAGGGGACAGATACGCAGTATTTT
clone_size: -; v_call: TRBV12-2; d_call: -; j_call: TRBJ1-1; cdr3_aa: CASRLRGRTPKLGPPKAFF; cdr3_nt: TGTGCAAGTCGCTTAAGAGGGCGGACGCCCAAACTCGGCCCCCCGAAAGCTTTCTTT
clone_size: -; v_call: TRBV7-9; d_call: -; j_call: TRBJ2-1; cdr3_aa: CASSLGNNEQFF; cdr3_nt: TGTGCCAGCAGCCTGGGAAACAATGAGCAGTTCTTC
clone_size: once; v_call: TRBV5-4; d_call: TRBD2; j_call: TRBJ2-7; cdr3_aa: CASSLTAGIYEQYF; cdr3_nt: TGTGCCAGCAGCTTAACAGCGGGGATCTACGAGCAGTACTTC
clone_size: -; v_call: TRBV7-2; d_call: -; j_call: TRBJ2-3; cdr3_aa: CASSLRSTGSTDTQYF; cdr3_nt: TGTGCCAGCAGCTTAAGGTCTACAGGGAGCACAGATACGCAGTATTTT
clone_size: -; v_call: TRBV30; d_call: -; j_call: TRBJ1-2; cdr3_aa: CAWTSVRYGYTF; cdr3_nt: TGTGCCTGGACTTCGGTTCGCTATGGCTACACCTTC
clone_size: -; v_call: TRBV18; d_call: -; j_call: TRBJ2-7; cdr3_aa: CASSRGTPSYEQYF; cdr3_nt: TGTGCCAGCTCACGGGGGACCCCCTCGTACGAGCAGTACTTC
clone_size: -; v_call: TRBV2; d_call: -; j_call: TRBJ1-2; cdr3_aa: CANYLKGVGGYTF; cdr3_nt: TGTGCCAATTACTTGAAAGGGGTTGGCGGCTACACCTTC
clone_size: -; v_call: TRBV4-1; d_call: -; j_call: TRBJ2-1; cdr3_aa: CASSLLGGTIEQFF; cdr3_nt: TGCGCCAGCAGCCTTCTCGGGGGGACAATTGAGCAGTTCTTC
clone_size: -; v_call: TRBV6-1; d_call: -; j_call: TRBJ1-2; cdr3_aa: CASSEELNYGYTF; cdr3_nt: TGTGCCAGCAGTGAAGAGCTTAACTATGGCTACACCTTC
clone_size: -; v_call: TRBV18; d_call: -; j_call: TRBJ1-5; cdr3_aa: CASSPPQSQPQHF; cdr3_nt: TGTGCCAGCTCACCACCACAGAGTCAGCCCCAGCATTTT
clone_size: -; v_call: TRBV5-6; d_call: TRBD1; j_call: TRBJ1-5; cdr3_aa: CASSRTGYSNQPQHF; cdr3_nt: TGTGCCAGCAGCCGGACAGGGTATAGCAATCAGCCCCAGCATTTT
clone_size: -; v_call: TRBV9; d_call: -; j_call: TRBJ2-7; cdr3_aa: CASSGRGSGEQYF; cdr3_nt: TGTGCCAGCAGCGGAAGAGGTTCGGGGGAGCAGTACTTC
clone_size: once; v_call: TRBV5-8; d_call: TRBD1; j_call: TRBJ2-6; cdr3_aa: CASSRQGAGANVLTF; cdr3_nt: TGTGCCAGCAGCCGCCAGGGGGCTGGGGCCAACGTCCTGACTTTC
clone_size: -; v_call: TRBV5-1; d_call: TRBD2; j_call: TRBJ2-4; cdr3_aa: CASSLERTSESIQYF; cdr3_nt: TGCGCCAGCAGCTTGGAGCGGACTAGCGAGTCCATTCAGTACTTC
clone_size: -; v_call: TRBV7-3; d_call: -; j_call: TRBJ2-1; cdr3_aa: CASSQARSSYNEQFF; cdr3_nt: TGTGCCAGCAGCCAGGCCAGGAGCTCCTACAATGAGCAGTTCTTC
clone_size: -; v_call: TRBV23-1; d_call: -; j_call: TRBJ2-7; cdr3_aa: CASSQSSDRPSSYEQYF; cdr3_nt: TGCGCCAGCAGTCAATCGTCCGACAGGCCCAGCTCCTACGAGCAGTACTTC